This note documents a single T cell receptor (beta chain) sequence. Its antigen remains undetermined. No quality values exist for individual bases; no much larger clone is one base distant. This sample was taken from a study of T cell changes during pregnancy in multiple sclerosis (dated by TCRdb to the late 2010s). Looking at the study overall: Changes in the T cell repertoire over the course of pregnancy were examined in this study in women with multiple sclerosis.

Based on the germline V gene (reference sequence), the CDR1 and CDR2 sequences are MNHEY and SMNVEV. Trimming accounts for 7 bases at V and 5 bases at J, while the number of junction bases matched to no gene is 15. The CDR3, cysteine through phenylalanine, is 16 amino acids long. Just CDR3 DNA is preserved here, 48 bases in frame from base 1. To prepare the library, the immunoSEQ multiplex PCR assay was applied. TCRdb took this table from immuneACCESS and kept in-frame rearrangements with V and J called. Such tables lack part of the clones; where checked against another copy, unresolved V genes explain under half of the gap, and the rest is unexplained. This sample has about 62,000 clones in its table, and 80% to 90% of those were observed once. The top ten clones comprise roughly 2.7% of the sample.

The material was peripheral blood, obtained in the first trimester of pregnancy. Here the chain combines TRBV27 and TRBJ1-2, with 8 bases matching TRBD1. The receptor comes from a female donor with multiple sclerosis, enrolled in a pregnancy study. This receptor has the CDR3 CASTRTGTGVKYGYTF. The DNA reads TGTGCCAGCACCCGGACCGGGACAGGTGTTAAGTATGGCTACACCTTC.